These 3 T cell receptor beta chains share one sample of origin, sequenced in a study of OX40 agonist ivuxolimab in advanced cancers. This table comes from immunoSEQ multiplex PCR, and its TCRdb copy is limited to in-frame clones, with some not included. The repertoire holds some 15,000 clones, with roughly 77% as singletons. Source: CD4+ or CD8+ T cells sorted from blood, taken in a trial of the OX40 agonist ivuxolimab. The receptor set was obtained from an adult with an advanced solid tumor such as melanoma, head and neck, liver or kidney cancer.

The rearrangement joins TRBV12-5 to TRBJ2-7; D is uncertain. This CDR3 has 12 residues. The germline CDR1 and CDR2 sequences are LGHNT and FRNRAP. V lost 1 base and J lost 2, with 3 bases in between. The CDR3 region has the DNA TGTGCTAGTGGTTTGGCCACCTACGAGCAGTACTTC. Protein product: CASGLATYEQYF.

The chain links TRBV27 to TRBJ2-7; 9 bases are a match to TRBD2. Germline V gene lookup returns CDR1 MNHEY and CDR2 SMNVEV (reference sequence). The CDR3 has 14 amino acids. The V segment lost 2 bases and the J segment 5 bases; nucleotides outside the gene matches: 4. CDR3 region: CASSLASGNDEQYF. CDR3 DNA: TGTGCCAGCAGTTTAGCTAGCGGGAACGACGAGCAGTACTTC.

The V gene is TRBV6-5, the J gene TRBJ2-7; maybe TRBD2 (6 bases). The germline gives CDR1 MNHEY, CDR2 SVGAGI. The V end lost 5 bases, the J end lost 1 base, and 12 bases lay between the germline ends. The CDR3 runs to 14 residues. DNA of the CDR3: TGTGCCAGCAGTCCCTCCGGGACTTCCTACGAGCAGTACTTC. This gives the protein CASSPSGTSYEQYF.